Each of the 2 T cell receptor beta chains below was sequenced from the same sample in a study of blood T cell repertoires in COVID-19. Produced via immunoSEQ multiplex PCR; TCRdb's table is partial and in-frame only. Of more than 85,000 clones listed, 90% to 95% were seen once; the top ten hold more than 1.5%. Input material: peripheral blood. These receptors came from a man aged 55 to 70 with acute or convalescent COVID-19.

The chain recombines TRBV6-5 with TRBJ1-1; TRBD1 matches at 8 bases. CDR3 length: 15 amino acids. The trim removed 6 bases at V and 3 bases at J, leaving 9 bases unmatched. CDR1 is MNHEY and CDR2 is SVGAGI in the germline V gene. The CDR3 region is CASRAPYRGDTEAFF. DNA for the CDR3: TGTGCCAGCAGAGCCCCCTACAGGGGGGACACTGAAGCTTTCTTT.

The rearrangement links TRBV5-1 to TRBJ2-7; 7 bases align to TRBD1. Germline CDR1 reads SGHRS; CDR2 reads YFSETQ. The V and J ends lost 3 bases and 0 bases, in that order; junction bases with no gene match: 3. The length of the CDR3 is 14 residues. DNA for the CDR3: TGCGCCAGCAGCTCTACAGGGGTCTCCTACGAGCAGTACTTC. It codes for CASSSTGVSYEQYF.